This T cell receptor beta chain was documented in a study of T cells in Graves' hyperthyroidism and ophthalmopathy (dated by TCRdb to about 2019). Background for the entire study: Peripheral blood was sampled at the time of initial diagnosis, prior to any treatment. For training and testing, the 80 to 100 patients in the discovery cohort were randomly divided in a 7:3 ratio. TCR V-J signatures able to tell the groups apart were searched for in a discovery cohort of approximately 95 patients, of whom 43 had Graves' ophthalmopathy and around 57 had stable Graves' hyperthyroidism. After sampling, hyperthyroidism patients received methimazole starting at 30 mg daily, and ophthalmopathy patients received high-dose intravenous methylprednisolone. In addition, the study compared T-cell repertoires in thyroid tissue and in blood from six Graves' hyperthyroidism patients. Prospective prediction of ophthalmopathy was tested in an independent validation cohort consisting of fewer than 20 hyperthyroidism patients and more than 15 patients who later progressed to ophthalmopathy. The paper describes TCR Vbeta CDR3 sequencing of 140 or so peripheral blood samples, made up of fewer than 50 ophthalmopathy patients, approximately 76 hyperthyroidism patients and 17 progressor patients.

The TCR beta CDR3 regions were amplified from the RNA transcripts. For the first round of RT-PCR on the TCR CDR3, the HTBI primer set was used together with the Qiagen OneStep RT-PCR kit. A second multiplex PCR round built the libraries, followed by size selection and purification. Libraries were sequenced paired-end with 100 bp reads on an Illumina HiSeq2000. In the source study's methods: SOAPnuke was used to process the raw data, removing reads that contained adapters or uncalled bases, had a mean Phred below 15, or lacked an exact match to the constant primer or identifier. COPE v1.2.5 was used to merge high-quality paired reads, and clonotypes were defined as unique nucleotide sequences. Clonotypes were aligned to IMGT TRBV, TRBD and TRBJ reference segments using MiTCR v1.1. Only V-J combinations with frequency above 0.0001, covering 99.2% of repertoires, were analysed. The TCS score was defined as F50 (clonal expansion) divided by E x V (chaos), with BLOSUM62-based TCRdist calculated between CDR3 peptides within each V-J. Welch's t-statistics and random forest reduced some 510 V-J features to 13, which were used in a naive Bayes classifier (R e1071). TCRdb's own reprocessing of the public reads used fastp at Q25 and MiXCR and kept productive beta chains. Rows matching on CDR3 protein sequence are summarized as one entry with the most common DNA and genes. What appears here as the V and J calls and clone size reflects TCRdb's work, not the paper's. The sample yields about 500,000 distinct CDR3 sequences; around 15% were counted once. The ten most abundant clones make up around 18% of the sample.

According to the germline V gene, CDR1 reads MNHNS and CDR2 reads SASEGT. Ends trimmed: V by 4 bases, J by 3 bases; bases unmatched to a gene: 2. The CDR3 contains 14 residues, cysteine and phenylalanine counted. Solely the CDR3 DNA is kept, with 42 bases framed from the first base. This clonotype was observed many times. The antigen this receptor binds is unknown. No clone much larger than this one lies a single base away; base qualities are absent. Overall study outcomes, separate from this receptor: A 13 V-J signature model separated ophthalmopathy from stable hyperthyroidism, with roughly 88% sensitivity and approximately 81% specificity in cross-validation and 80%/75% in testing. No statistical method was used to set the sample size in advance, and investigators knew the group allocation. In validation, the model predicted progression to ophthalmopathy with roughly 70% sensitivity and over 72% specificity, a median of 6.5 months before onset. Most expanded thyroid clonotypes (frequency above 0.001) were also detected in blood, suggesting blood repertoires may reflect thyroid immune responses.

A patient counted as having stable Graves' hyperthyroidism if no progression to ophthalmopathy occurred over 18 months of follow-up. The hyperthyroidism patients were between 18 and 65 years old and newly diagnosed, with a disease duration of less than 2 months. Patients with uncontrolled infections, other autoimmune diseases, pregnancy or lactation were excluded. Diagnoses relied on clinical symptoms, serum thyroxine and TRAb, thyroid ultrasound and orbital computed tomography. Ficoll-Paque density gradient centrifugation was used to isolate PBMCs from around 10 ml of fresh peripheral blood. Total RNA was extracted with Trizol reagent, and quality was checked on an Agilent 2100 Bioanalyzer.

The sample was blood. This clonotype originated in a woman in her late teens or twenties with Graves' hyperthyroidism. The V and J genes are TRBV6-1 and TRBJ2-3, with 9 junctional bases fitting TRBD2. The CDR3 in this case is CASSGGLATDTQYF. The bases read TGTGCCAGCAGTGGCGGACTAGCGACAGATACGCAGTATTTT.